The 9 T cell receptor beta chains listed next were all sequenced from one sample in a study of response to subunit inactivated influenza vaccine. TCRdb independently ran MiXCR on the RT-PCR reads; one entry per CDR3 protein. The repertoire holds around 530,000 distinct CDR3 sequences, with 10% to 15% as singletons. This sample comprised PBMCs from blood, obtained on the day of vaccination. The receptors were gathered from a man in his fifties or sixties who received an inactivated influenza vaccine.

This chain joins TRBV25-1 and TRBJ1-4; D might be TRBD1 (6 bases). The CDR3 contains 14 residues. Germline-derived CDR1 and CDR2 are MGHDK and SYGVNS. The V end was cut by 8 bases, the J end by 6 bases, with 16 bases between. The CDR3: CASGKGGPDEKLFF. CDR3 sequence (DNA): TGTGCCAGCGGAAAGGGGGGCCCCGATGAAAAACTGTTTTTT. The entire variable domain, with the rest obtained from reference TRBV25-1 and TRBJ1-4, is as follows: EADIYQTPRYLVIGTGKKITLECSQTMGHDKMYWYQQDPGMELHLIHYSYGVNSTEKGDLSSESTVSRIRTEHFPLTLESARPSHTSQYLCASGKGGPDEKLFFGSGTQLSVL.

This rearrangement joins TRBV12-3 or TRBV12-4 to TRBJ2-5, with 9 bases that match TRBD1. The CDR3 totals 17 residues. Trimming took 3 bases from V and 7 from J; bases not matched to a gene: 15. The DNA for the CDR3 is TGTGCCAGCAGTTTTGGGCAGCGGACAGGGGCCTCATCGACCCAGTACTTC. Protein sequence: CASSFGQRTGASSTQYF.

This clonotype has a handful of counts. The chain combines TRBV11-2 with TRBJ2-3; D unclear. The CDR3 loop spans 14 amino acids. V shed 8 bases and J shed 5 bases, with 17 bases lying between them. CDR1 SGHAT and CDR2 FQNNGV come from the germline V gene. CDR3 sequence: CASRPVKWRDTQYF. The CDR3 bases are TGTGCCAGCCGGCCGGTAAAGTGGCGAGATACGCAGTATTTT.

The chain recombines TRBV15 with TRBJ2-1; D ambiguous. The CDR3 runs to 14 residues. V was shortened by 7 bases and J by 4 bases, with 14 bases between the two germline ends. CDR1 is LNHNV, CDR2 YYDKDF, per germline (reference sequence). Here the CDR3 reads CATNPSLGYNEQFF. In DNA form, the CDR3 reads TGTGCCACCAATCCCTCTCTAGGATACAATGAGCAGTTCTTC.

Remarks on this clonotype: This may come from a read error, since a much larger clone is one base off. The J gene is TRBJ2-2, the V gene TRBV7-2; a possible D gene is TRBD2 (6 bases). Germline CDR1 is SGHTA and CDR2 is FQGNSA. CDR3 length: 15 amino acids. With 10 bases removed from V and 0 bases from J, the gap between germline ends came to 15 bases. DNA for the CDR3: TGTGCCAACTCCCCCCCGGGAGCGAACACCGGGGAGCTGTTTTTT. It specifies CANSPPGANTGELFF.

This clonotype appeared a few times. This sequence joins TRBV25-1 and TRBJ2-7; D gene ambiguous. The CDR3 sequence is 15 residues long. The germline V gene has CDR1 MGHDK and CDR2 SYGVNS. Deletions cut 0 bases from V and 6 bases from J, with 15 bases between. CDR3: CASSEYHALPGEQYF. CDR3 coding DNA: TGTGCCAGCAGTGAATACCACGCCCTCCCTGGCGAGCAGTACTTC.

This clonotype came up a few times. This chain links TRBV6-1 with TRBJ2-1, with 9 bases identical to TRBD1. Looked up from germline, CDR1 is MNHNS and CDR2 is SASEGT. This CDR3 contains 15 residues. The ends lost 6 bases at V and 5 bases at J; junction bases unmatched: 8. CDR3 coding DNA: TGTGCCAGCAGCCAACCGGGACAGGGAAACAATGAGCAGTTCTTC. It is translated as CASSQPGQGNNEQFF.

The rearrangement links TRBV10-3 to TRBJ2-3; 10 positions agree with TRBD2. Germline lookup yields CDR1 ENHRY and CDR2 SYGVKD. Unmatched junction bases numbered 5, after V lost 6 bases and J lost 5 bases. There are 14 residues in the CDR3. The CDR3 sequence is CAIRTSGVVDTQYF. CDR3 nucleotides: TGTGCCATCAGAACTAGCGGGGTTGTAGATACGCAGTATTTT.

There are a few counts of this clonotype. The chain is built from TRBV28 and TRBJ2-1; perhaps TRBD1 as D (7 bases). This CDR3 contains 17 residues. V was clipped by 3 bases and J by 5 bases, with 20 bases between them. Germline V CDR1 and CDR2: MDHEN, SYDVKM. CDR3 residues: CASSFVGGGVVHNEQFF. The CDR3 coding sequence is TGTGCCAGCAGTTTCGTTGGAGGGGGCGTTGTACACAATGAGCAGTTCTTC.